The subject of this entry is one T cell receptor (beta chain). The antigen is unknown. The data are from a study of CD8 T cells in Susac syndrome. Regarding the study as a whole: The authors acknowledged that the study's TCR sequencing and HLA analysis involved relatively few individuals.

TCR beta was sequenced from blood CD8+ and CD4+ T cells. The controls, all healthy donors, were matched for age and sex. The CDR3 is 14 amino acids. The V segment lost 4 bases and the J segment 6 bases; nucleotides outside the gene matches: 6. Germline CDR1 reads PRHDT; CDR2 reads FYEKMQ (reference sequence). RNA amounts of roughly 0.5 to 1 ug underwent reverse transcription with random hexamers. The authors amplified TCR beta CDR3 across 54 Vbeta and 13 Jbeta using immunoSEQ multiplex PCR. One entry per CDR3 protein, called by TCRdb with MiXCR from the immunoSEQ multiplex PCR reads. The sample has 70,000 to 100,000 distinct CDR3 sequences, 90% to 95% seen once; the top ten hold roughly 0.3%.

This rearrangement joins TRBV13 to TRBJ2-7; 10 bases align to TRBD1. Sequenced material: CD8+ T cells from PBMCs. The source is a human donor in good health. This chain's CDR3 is CASSYDRGRIEQYF. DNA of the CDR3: TGTGCCAGCAGCTACGACAGGGGGCGGATCGAGCAGTACTTC.